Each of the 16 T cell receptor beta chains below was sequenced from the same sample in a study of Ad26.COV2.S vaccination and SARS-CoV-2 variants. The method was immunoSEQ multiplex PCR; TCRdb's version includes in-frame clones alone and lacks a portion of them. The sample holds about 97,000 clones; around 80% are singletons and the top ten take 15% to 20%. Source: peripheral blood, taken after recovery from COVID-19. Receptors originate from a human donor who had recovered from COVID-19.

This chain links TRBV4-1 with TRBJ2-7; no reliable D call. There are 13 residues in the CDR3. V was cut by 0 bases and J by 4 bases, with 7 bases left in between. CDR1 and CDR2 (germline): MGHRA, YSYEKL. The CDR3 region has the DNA TGCGCCAGCAGCCAAGATCGAGGTTACGAGCAGTACTTC. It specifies CASSQDRGYEQYF.

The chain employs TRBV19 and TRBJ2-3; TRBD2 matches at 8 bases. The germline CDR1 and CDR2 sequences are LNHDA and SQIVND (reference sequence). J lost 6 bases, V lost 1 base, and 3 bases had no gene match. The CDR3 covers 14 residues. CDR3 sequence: CASSIAGGQDTQYF. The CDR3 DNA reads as TGTGCCAGTAGTATAGCGGGGGGGCAGGATACGCAGTATTTT.

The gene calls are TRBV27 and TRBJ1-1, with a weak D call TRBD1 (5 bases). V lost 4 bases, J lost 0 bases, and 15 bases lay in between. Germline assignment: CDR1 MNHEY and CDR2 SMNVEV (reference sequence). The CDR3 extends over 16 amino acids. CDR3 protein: CASSSHPGLMNTEAFF. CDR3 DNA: TGTGCCAGCAGTTCCCATCCAGGGCTCATGAACACTGAAGCTTTCTTT.

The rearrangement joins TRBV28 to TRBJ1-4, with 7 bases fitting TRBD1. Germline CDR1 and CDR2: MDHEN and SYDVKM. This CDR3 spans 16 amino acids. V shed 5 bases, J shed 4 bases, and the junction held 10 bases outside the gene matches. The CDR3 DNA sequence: TGTGCCAGCAGTCCAACAGGGACAGAGCTTAATGAAAAACTGTTTTTT. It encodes CASSPTGTELNEKLFF.

This CDR3 is CASSVVVAGGYNEQFF. The CDR3 DNA reads as TGCGCCAGCAGTGTAGTTGTAGCGGGGGGCTACAATGAGCAGTTCTTC. The chain carries TRBV10-2 and TRBJ2-1, with 10 bases matching TRBD2. Germline CDR1 reads WSHSY; CDR2 reads SAAADI. The CDR3 consists of 16 residues. Germline trimming cut 4 bases from V and 3 bases from J; bases unmatched to any gene: 6.

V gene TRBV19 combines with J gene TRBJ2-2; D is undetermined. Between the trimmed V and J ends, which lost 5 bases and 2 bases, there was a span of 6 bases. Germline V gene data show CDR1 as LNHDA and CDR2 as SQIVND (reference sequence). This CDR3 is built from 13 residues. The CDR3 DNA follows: TGTGCCAGTAGTCCCTCTAACACCGGGGAGCTGTTTTTT. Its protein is CASSPSNTGELFF.

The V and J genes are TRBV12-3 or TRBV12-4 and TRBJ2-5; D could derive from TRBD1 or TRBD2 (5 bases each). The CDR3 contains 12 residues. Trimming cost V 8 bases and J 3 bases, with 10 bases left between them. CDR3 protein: CASAGTEETQYF. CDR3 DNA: TGTGCCAGCGCCGGGACCGAAGAGACCCAGTACTTC.

The CDR3 is CASSPFTLRAKNIQYF. The CDR3 DNA reads TGTGCCAGCAGTCCTTTTACCCTCAGGGCCAAAAACATTCAGTACTTC. V and J are TRBV28 and TRBJ2-4; D uncertain. This CDR3 contains 16 residues. Trimming stripped 5 bases from V and 1 base from J, with 15 bases between. The germline V gene has CDR1 MDHEN and CDR2 SYDVKM.

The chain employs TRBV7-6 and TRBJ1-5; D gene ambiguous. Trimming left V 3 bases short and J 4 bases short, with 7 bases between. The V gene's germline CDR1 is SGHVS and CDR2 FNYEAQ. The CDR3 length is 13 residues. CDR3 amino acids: CASSLSDNQPQHF. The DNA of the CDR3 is TGTGCCAGCAGCTTGTCAGATAATCAGCCCCAGCATTTT.

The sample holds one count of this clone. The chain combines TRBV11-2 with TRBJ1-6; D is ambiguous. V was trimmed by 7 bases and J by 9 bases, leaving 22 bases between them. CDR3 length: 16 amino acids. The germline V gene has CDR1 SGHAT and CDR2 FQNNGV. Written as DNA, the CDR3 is TGTGCCAGCACCAAAACCTCGGTCTCACGAGGTTCACCCCTCCACTTT. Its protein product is CASTKTSVSRGSPLHF.

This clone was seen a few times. Here the CDR3 reads CASSLSGSSYNSPLHF. The DNA of the CDR3 is TGTGCCAGCAGCTTATCCGGAAGCTCCTATAATTCACCCCTCCACTTT. V usage is TRBV7-3 and J usage is TRBJ1-6; D is ambiguous. The germline V gene has CDR1 SGHTA and CDR2 FQGTGA. The V gene lost 2 bases and the J gene lost 0 bases, with 8 bases spanning the gap. The CDR3 runs 16 residues. The whole variable domain, filled in from reference TRBV7-3 and TRBJ1-6, reads GAGVSQTPSNKVTEKGKYVELRCDPISGHTALYWYRQSLGQGPEFLIYFQGTGAADDSGLPNDRFFAVRPEGSVSTLKIQRTERGDSAVYLCASSLSGSSYNSPLHFGNGTRLTVT.

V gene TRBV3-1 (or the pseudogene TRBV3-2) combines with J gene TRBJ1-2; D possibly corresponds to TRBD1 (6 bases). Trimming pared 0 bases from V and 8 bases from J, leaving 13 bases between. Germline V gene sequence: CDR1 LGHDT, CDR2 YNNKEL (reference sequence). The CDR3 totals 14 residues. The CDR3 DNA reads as TGTGCCAGCAGCCAAGAAAGGGGGAAAATAGGCTACACCTTC. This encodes CASSQERGKIGYTF.

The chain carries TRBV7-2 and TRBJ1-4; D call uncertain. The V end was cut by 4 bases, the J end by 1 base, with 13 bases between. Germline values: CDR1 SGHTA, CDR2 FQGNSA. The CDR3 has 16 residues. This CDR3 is CASSSRVWGTNEKLFF. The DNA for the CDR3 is TGTGCCAGCAGCTCTCGCGTTTGGGGAACTAATGAAAAACTGTTTTTT. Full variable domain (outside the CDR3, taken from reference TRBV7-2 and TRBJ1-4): GAGVSQSPSNKVTEKGKDVELRCDPISGHTALYWYRQSLGQGLEFLIYFQGNSAPDKSGLPSDRFSAERTGGSVSTLTIQRTQQEDSAVYLCASSSRVWGTNEKLFFGSGTQLSVL.

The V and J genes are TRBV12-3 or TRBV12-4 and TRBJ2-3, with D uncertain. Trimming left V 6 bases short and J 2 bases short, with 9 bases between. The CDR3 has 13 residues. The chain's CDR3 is CASRTDPTDTQYF. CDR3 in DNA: TGTGCCAGCAGAACTGACCCCACAGATACGCAGTATTTT.

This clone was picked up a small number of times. The CDR3 bases are TGCGCCAGCAGCTTGGCGGCGCGGGGGCAAGGCACAGATACGCAGTATTTT. This translates into CASSLAARGQGTDTQYF. This chain uses TRBV5-1 with TRBJ2-3; possible D gene TRBD2, 7 bases. The germline V gene has CDR1 SGHRS and CDR2 YFSETQ. CDR3 length: 17 residues. The V gene lost 0 bases and the J gene lost 1 base, with 15 bases spanning the gap.

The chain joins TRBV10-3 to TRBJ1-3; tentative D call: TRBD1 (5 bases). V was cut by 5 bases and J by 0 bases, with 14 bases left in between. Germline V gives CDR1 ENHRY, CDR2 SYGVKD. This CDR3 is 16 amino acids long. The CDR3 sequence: CAISPTDYFSGNTIYF. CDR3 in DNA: TGTGCCATCAGTCCGACAGATTATTTCTCTGGAAACACCATATATTTT.